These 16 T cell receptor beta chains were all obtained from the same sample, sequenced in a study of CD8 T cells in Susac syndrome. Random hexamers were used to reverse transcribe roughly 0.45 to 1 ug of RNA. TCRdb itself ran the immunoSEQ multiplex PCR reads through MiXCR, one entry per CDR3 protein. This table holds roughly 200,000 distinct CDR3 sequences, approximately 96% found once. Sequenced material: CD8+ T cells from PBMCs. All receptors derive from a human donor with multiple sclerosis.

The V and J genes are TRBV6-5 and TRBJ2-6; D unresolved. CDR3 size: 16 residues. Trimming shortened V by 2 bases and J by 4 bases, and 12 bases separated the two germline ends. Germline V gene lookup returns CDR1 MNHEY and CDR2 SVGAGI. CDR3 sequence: CASSYPQTAGANVLTF. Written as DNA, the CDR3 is TGTGCCAGCAGTTACCCTCAGACTGCGGGGGCCAACGTCCTGACTTTC.

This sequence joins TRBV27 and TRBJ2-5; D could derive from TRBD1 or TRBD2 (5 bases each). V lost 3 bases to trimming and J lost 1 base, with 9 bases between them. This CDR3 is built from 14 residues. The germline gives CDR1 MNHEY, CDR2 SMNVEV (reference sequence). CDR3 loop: CASSLGRSQETQYF. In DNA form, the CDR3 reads TGTGCCAGCAGTTTGGGACGTAGCCAAGAGACCCAGTACTTC.

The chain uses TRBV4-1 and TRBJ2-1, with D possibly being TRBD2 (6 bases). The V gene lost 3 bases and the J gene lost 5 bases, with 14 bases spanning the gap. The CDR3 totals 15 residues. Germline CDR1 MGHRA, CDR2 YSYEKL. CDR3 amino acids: CASSQEQRVHNEQFF. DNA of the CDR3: TGCGCCAGCAGCCAGGAGCAGCGGGTACACAATGAGCAGTTCTTC.

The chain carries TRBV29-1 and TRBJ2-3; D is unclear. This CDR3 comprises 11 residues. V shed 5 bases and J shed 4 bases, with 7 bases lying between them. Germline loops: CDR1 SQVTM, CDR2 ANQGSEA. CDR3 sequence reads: CSVSGADTQYF. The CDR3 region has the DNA TGCAGCGTTTCCGGTGCAGATACGCAGTATTTT.

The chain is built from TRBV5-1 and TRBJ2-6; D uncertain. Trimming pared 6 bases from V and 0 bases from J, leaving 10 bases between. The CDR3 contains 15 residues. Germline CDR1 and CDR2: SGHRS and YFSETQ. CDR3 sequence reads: CASTPVGSGANVLTF. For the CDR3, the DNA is TGCGCCAGCACTCCGGTCGGCTCTGGGGCCAACGTCCTGACTTTC. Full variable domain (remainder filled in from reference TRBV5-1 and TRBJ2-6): KAGVTQTPRYLIKTRGQQVTLSCSPISGHRSVSWYQQTPGQGLQFLFEYFSETQRNKGNFPGRFSGRQFSNSRSEMNVSTLELGDSALYLCASTPVGSGANVLTFGAGSRLTVL.

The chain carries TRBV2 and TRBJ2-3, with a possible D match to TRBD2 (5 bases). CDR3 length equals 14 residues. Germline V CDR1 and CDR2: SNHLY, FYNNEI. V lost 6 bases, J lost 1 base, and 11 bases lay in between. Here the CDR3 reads CASSPGKGTDTQYF. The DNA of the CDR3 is TGTGCCAGCAGCCCCGGGAAGGGCACAGATACGCAGTATTTT.

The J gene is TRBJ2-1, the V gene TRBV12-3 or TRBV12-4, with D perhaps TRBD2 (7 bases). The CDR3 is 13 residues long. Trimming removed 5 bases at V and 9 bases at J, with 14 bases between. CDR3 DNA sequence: TGTGCCAGCAGTAGGGGGGGCCTGGGTGAGCAGTTCTTC. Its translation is CASSRGGLGEQFF.

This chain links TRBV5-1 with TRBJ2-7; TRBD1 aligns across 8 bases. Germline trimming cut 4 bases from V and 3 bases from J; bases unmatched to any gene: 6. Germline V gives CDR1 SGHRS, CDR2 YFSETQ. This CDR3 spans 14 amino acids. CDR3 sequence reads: CASSLRQGNYEQYF. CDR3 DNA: TGCGCCAGCAGCCTTAGACAGGGGAACTACGAGCAGTACTTC.

The CDR3 nucleotides read TGTGCCAGCGGCTCACCCGGGGCACCGGGGTCCCGTTACTTC. This gives the protein CASGSPGAPGSRYF. The chain links TRBV7-6 to TRBJ2-5, with D possibly called TRBD1 or TRBD2 (5 bases each). The CDR3 has 14 amino acids. V lost 8 bases and J lost 14, with 27 bases in between. CDR1 SGHVS and CDR2 FNYEAQ come from the germline V gene.

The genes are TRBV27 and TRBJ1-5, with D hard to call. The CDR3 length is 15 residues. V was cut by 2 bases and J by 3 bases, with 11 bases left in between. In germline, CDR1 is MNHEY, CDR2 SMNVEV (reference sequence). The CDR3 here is CASSLNSGFNQPQHF. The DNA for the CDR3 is TGTGCCAGCAGTTTAAATTCCGGGTTCAATCAGCCCCAGCATTTT.

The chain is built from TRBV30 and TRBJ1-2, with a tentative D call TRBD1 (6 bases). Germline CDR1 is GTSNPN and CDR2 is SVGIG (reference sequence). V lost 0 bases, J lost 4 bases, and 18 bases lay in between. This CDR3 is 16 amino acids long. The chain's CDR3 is CAWSVRAAGAPYGYTF. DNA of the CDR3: TGTGCCTGGAGTGTACGGGCGGCAGGGGCGCCCTATGGCTACACCTTC.

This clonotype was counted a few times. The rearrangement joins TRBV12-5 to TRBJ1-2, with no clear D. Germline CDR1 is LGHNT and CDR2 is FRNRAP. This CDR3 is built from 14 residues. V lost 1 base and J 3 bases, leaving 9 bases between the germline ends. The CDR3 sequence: CASGLATAHYGYTF. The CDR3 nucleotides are TGTGCTAGTGGTTTGGCCACGGCCCACTATGGCTACACCTTC.

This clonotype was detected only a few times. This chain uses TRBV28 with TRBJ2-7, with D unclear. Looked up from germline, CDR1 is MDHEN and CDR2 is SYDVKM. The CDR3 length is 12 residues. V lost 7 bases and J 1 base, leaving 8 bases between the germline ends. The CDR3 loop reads CASTTPSYEQYF. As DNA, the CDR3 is TGTGCCAGCACGACACCATCCTACGAGCAGTACTTC.

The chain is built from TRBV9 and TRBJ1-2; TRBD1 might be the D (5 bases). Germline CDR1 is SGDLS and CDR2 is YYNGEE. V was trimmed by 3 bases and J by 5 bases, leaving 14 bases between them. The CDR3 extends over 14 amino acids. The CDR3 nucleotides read TGTGCCAGCAGCGGTCCAGGGAGTGGGTATGGCTACACCTTC. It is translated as CASSGPGSGYGYTF.

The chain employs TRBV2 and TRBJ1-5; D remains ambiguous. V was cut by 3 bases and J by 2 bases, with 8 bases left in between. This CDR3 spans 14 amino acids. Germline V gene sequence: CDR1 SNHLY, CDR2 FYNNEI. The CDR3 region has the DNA TGTGCCAGCAGTGATTACGGACGCAATCAGCCCCAGCATTTT. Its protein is CASSDYGRNQPQHF. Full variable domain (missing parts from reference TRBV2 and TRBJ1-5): EPEVTQTPSHQVTQMGQEVILRCVPISNHLYFYWYRQILGQKVEFLVSFYNNEISEKSEIFDDQFSVERPDGSNFTLKIRSTKLEDSAMYFCASSDYGRNQPQHFGDGTRLSIL.

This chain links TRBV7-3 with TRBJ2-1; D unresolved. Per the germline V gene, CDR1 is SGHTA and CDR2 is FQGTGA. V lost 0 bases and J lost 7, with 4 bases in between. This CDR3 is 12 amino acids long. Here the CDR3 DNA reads TGTGCCAGCAGCTTAACGGGGAATGAGCAGTTCTTC. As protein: CASSLTGNEQFF.